This entry describes one T cell receptor (beta chain). CDR3 size: 14 residues. Trimming shortened V by 1 base and J by 0 bases, and 10 bases separated the two germline ends. CDR1 is SQVTM, CDR2 ANQGSEA, per germline. Every subset had its genomic DNA shared out evenly among several immunoSEQ plates. The method was immunoSEQ multiplex PCR; TCRdb's version includes in-frame clones alone and lacks a portion of them. The sample has 800,000 or so clones, 95% to 97% seen once. The entry originates in a study of shared clonotypes between healthy human individuals. Whole-study context: Donors were a couple of women and a few men aged 18 to 49.

CD8 cells classed as naive were CD45RO-negative and positively selected for CCR7, excluding terminally differentiated effector memory CD45RA+ cells. This chain joins TRBV29-1 and TRBJ2-7, with D uncertain. This sequence originates from a man in his thirties or forties in good health. The source material was naive CD8+ T cells sorted from blood. The CDR3, as DNA: TGCAGCGTTGAAGGCGACGGAAGCTCCTACGAGCAGTACTTC. Its protein is CSVEGDGSSYEQYF.